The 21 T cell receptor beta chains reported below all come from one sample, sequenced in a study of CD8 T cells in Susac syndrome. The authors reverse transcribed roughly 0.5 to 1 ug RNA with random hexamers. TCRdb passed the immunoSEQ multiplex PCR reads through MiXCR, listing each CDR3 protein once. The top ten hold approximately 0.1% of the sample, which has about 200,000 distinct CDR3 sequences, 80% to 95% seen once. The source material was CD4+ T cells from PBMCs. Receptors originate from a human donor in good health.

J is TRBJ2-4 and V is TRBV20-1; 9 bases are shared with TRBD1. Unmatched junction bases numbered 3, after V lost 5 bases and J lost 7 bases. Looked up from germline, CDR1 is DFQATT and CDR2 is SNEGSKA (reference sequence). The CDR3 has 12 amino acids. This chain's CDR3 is CSARDRGNIQYF. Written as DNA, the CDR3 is TGCAGTGCTCGCGACAGGGGGAACATTCAGTACTTC.

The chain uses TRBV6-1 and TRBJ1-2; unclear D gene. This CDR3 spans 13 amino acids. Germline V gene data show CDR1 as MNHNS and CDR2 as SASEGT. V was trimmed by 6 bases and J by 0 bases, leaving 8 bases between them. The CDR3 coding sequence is TGTGCCAGCAGGAAGGTAGCTAACTATGGCTACACCTTC. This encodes CASRKVANYGYTF.

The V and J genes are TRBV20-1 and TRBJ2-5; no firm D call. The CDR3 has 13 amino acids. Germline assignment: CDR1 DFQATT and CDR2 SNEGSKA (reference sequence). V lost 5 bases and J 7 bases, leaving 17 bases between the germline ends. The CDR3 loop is CSAPHGPVGTQYF. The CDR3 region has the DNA TGCAGTGCTCCCCACGGGCCTGTGGGGACCCAGTACTTC.

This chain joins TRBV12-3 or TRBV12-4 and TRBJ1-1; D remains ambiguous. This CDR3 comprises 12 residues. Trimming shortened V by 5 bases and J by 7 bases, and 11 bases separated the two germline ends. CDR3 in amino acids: CASSTKQIEAFF. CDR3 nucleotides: TGTGCCAGCAGTACTAAACAGATTGAAGCTTTCTTT.

CDR3: CASSLRPTARNSPLHF. Here the CDR3 DNA reads TGTGCCAGCAGCTTAAGGCCGACAGCTAGAAATTCACCCCTCCACTTT. J is TRBJ1-6 and V is TRBV7-2, with D maybe TRBD1 (5 bases). The CDR3 is made up of 16 amino acids. V lost 2 bases and J 7 bases, leaving 15 bases between the germline ends. Germline V gene lookup returns CDR1 SGHTA and CDR2 FQGNSA. The whole variable domain, filled in from reference TRBV7-2 and TRBJ1-6, reads GAGVSQSPSNKVTEKGKDVELRCDPISGHTALYWYRQSLGQGLEFLIYFQGNSAPDKSGLPSDRFSAERTGGSVSTLTIQRTQQEDSAVYLCASSLRPTARNSPLHFGNGTRLTVT.

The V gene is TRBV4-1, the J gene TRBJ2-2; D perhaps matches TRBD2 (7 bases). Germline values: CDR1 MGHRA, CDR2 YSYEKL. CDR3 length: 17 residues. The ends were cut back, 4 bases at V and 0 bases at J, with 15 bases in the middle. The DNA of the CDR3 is TGCGCCAGCAGCCCCCGGTGGGGGGGCGCGAACACCGGGGAGCTGTTTTTT. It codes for CASSPRWGGANTGELFF.

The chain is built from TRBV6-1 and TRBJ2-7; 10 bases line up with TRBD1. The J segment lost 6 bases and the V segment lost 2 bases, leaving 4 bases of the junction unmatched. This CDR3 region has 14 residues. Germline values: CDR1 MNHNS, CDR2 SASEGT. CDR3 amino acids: CASSEIRTGGEQYV. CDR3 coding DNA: TGTGCCAGCAGTGAAATTAGGACAGGGGGCGAGCAGTACGTC.

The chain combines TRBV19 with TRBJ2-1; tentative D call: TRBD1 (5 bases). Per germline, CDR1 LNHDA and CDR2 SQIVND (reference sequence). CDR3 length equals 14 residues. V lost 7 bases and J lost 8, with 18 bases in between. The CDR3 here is CASTPTAILHEQFF. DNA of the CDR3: TGTGCCAGTACTCCGACAGCCATTTTACATGAGCAGTTCTTC.

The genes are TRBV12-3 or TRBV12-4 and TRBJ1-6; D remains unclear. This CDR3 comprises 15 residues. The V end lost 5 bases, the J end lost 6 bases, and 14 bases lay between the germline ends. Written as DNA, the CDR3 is TGTGCCAGCAGTCCGGGTGGTCCCCTTAATTCACCCCTCCACTTT. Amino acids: CASSPGGPLNSPLHF.

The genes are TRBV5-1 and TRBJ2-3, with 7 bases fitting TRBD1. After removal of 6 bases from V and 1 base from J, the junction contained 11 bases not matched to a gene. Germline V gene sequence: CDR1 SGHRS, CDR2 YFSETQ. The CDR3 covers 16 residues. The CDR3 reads CASNSRGLVGTDTQYF. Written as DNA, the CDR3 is TGCGCCAGCAACTCGAGGGGGCTGGTCGGCACAGATACGCAGTATTTT.

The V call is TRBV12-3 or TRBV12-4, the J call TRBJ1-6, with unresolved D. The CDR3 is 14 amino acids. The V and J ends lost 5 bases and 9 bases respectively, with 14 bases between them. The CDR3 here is CASSPQMMGSPLHF. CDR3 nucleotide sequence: TGTGCCAGCAGTCCCCAGATGATGGGTTCACCCCTCCACTTT.

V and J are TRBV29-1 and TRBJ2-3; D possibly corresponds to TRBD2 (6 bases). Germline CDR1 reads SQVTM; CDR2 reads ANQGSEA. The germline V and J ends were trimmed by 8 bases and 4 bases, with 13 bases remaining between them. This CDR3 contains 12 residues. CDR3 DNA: TGCAGCCAGCGTGGGGGGTCAGATACGCAGTATTTT. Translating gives CSQRGGSDTQYF.

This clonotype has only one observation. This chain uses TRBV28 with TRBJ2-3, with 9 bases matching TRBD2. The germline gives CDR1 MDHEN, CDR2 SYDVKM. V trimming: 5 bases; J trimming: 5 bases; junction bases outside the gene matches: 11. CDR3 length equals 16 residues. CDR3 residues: CASSTFSGGPRDTQYF. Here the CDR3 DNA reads TGTGCCAGCAGTACCTTTAGCGGGGGCCCGCGAGATACGCAGTATTTT.

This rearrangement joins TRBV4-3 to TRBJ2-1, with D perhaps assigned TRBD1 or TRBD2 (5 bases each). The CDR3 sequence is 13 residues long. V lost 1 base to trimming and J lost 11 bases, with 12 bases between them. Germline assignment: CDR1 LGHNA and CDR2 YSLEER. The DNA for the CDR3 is TGCGCCAGCAGCCAAGGCGGTGGGGGAAAGCAGTTCTTC. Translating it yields CASSQGGGGKQFF.

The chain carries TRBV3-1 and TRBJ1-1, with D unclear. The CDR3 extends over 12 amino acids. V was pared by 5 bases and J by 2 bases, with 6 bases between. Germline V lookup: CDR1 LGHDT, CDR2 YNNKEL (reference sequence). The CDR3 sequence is CASSGFNTEAFF. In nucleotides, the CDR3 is TGTGCCAGCAGCGGGTTCAACACTGAAGCTTTCTTT.

CDR3 bases: TGTGCCAGCAGAGGTAGCGGAACCTACAATGAGCAGTTCTTC. Its protein product is CASRGSGTYNEQFF. This rearrangement joins TRBV7-2 to TRBJ2-1; D is possibly TRBD2 (6 bases). The length of the CDR3 is 14 residues. The germline V and J ends were trimmed by 6 bases and 2 bases, with 11 bases remaining between them. Germline lookup yields CDR1 SGHTA and CDR2 FQGNSA.

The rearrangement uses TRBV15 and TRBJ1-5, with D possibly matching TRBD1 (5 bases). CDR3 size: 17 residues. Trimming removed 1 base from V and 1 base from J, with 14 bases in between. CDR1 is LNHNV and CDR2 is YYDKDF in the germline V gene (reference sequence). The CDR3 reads CATSRGGVGLSNQPQHF. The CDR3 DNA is TGTGCCACCAGCAGAGGAGGGGTAGGGCTAAGCAATCAGCCCCAGCATTTT.

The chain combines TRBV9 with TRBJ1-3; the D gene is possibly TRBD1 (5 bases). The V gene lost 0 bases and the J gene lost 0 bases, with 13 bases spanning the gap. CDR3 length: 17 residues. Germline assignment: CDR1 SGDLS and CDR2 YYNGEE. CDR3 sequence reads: CASSVGGSPFSGNTIYF. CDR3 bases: TGTGCCAGCAGCGTAGGGGGCAGCCCGTTCTCTGGAAACACCATATATTTT.

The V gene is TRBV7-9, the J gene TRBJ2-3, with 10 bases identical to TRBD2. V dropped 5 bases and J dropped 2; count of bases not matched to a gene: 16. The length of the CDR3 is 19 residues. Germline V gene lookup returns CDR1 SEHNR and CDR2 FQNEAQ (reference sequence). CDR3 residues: CASSPFLAGAPLVTDTQYF. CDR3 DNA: TGTGCCAGCAGCCCCTTCCTAGCGGGGGCCCCCCTCGTCACAGATACGCAGTATTTT. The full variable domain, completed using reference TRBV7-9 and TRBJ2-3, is DTGVSQNPRHKITKRGQNVTFRCDPISEHNRLYWYRQTLGQGPEFLTYFQNEAQLEKSRLLSDRFSAERPKGSFSTLEIQRTEQGDSAMYLCASSPFLAGAPLVTDTQYFGPGTRLTVL.

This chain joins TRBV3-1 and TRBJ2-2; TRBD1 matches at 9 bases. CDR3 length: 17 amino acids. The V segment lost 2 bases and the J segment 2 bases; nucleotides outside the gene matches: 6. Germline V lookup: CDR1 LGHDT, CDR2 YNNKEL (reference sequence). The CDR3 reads CASSQKQGAINTGELFF. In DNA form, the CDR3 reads TGTGCCAGCAGCCAAAAACAGGGGGCTATCAACACCGGGGAGCTGTTTTTT.

CDR3 DNA sequence: TGTGCCAGCAGCCCCGACGGGAACACTGAAGCTTTCTTT. This codes for CASSPDGNTEAFF. The V call is TRBV7-9, the J call TRBJ1-1, with D unclear. Germline CDR1 and CDR2: SEHNR and FQNEAQ (reference sequence). Trimming stripped 5 bases from V and 1 base from J, with 8 bases between. The CDR3 is 13 residues long.